One sample yielded the 18 T cell receptor beta chains listed below, sequenced in a study of blood T cell repertoires in COVID-19. The repertoire was sequenced with immunoSEQ multiplex PCR; TCRdb's copy has only in-frame clones and lacks some. The table has 100,000 to 110,000 clones, 70% to 90% seen once. The sample consisted of peripheral blood. The receptors derive from a human donor in a cohort sampled during active COVID-19.

This clone was observed a handful of times. The gene calls are TRBV28 and TRBJ1-2, with a weak D call TRBD1 (5 bases). The CDR3 runs to 14 residues. Trimming removed 8 bases at V and 5 bases at J, with 18 bases between. Germline CDR1 reads MDHEN; CDR2 reads SYDVKM. The CDR3 coding sequence is TGTGCCAGCCACGGGGGAGGACAAGAATATGGCTACACCTTC. Translating gives CASHGGGQEYGYTF.

In this sample, this clone turned up once. The chain combines TRBV12-3 or TRBV12-4 with TRBJ2-7; D remains unclear. The CDR3 is 12 amino acids. The V end was cut by 6 bases, the J end by 3 bases, with 9 bases between. The CDR3 loop is CASSIVFYEQYF. In DNA, the CDR3 is TGTGCCAGCAGCATAGTATTCTACGAGCAGTACTTC.

The CDR3 nucleotides read TGCGCCAGCAGCAGGGGACAGGGTGAGGGAAAACTGTTTTTT. This encodes CASSRGQGEGKLFF. The V gene is TRBV5-1, the J gene TRBJ1-4; 9 bases match TRBD1. The CDR3 consists of 14 residues. Germline assignment: CDR1 SGHRS and CDR2 YFSETQ. V lost 4 bases to trimming and J lost 10 bases; unmatched junction nucleotides: 8.

The CDR3 DNA follows: TGTGCCAGCAGCTTGGTGACTAGCACCACAGATACGCAGTATTTT. Protein sequence: CASSLVTSTTDTQYF. The V call is TRBV5-4, the J call TRBJ2-3; the match to TRBD2 covers 7 bases. This CDR3 has 15 amino acids. The junction had 3 bases not matched to a gene; V was cut back by 0 bases and J by 2 bases. Germline assignment: CDR1 SGHNT and CDR2 YYREEE (reference sequence). Full variable domain (rest looked up from reference TRBV5-4 and TRBJ2-3): ETGVTQSPTHLIKTRGQQVTLRCSSQSGHNTVSWYQQALGQGPQFIFQYYREEENGRGNFPPRFSGLQFPNYSSELNVNALELDDSALYLCASSLVTSTTDTQYFGPGTRLTVL.

This clone was counted a single time. CDR3 in amino acids: CASSQRQGPYEQYF. The CDR3 DNA reads TGTGCCAGCAGCCAAAGACAGGGCCCCTACGAGCAGTACTTC. The V and J genes are TRBV3-1 (or the pseudogene TRBV3-2) and TRBJ2-7; 7 positions match TRBD1. The CDR3 runs to 14 residues. The V and J ends lost 2 bases and 2 bases, in that order; junction bases with no gene match: 3. CDR1 is LGHDT, CDR2 YNNKEL, per germline (reference sequence).

In DNA form, the CDR3 reads TGTGCCAGCTCACGACTAGCGGGATGGTCCACAGATACGCAGTATTTT. It translates to CASSRLAGWSTDTQYF. The V gene is TRBV18, the J gene TRBJ2-3; 11 bases are a match to TRBD2. The CDR3 spans 16 residues. V was clipped by 4 bases and J by 2 bases; unmatched bases: 5. CDR1 and CDR2 from the germline V gene are KGHSH and LQKENI.

This chain uses TRBV6-5 with TRBJ2-7; no clear D. CDR3 length: 13 amino acids. The V end lost 6 bases, the J end lost 1 base, and 10 bases lay between the germline ends. Per the germline V gene, CDR1 is MNHEY and CDR2 is SVGAGI. The CDR3 coding sequence is TGTGCCAGCAGGGTAGCAGATTCCTACGAGCAGTACTTC. Translated: CASRVADSYEQYF.

The chain joins TRBV6-1 to TRBJ1-5; 9 positions match TRBD1. Germline loops: CDR1 MNHNS, CDR2 SASEGT. The CDR3 has 15 amino acids. The V gene end was trimmed by 2 bases and the J gene end by 6 bases; junction bases not matched to a gene: 5. CDR3 residues: CASSEYRGRIQPQHF. CDR3 bases: TGTGCCAGCAGTGAATACAGGGGGCGCATTCAGCCCCAGCATTTT.

The chain employs TRBV27 and TRBJ1-3; D perhaps matches TRBD1 (5 bases). Between the trimmed V and J ends, which lost 4 bases and 2 bases, there was a span of 9 bases. Per germline, CDR1 MNHEY and CDR2 SMNVEV (reference sequence). The CDR3 consists of 14 residues. The CDR3 DNA reads as TGTGCCAGCAGTTCCCTGGGGCCTGGAAACACCATATATTTT. This encodes CASSSLGPGNTIYF.

This chain joins TRBV6-5 and TRBJ1-5; TRBD1 might be the D (5 bases). V shed 6 bases and J shed 2 bases, with 11 bases lying between them. CDR1 and CDR2 (germline): MNHEY, SVGAGI. This CDR3 region has 14 residues. The CDR3 DNA is TGTGCCAGCAGGATCAGGGTGGGCAATCAGCCCCAGCATTTT. It translates to CASRIRVGNQPQHF.

This chain uses TRBV3-1 (or the pseudogene TRBV3-2) with TRBJ1-1; the D gene is possibly TRBD1 (5 bases). This CDR3 comprises 14 residues. Trimming pared 1 base from V and 6 bases from J, leaving 12 bases between. Germline-derived CDR1 and CDR2 are LGHDT and YNNKEL (reference sequence). CDR3 nucleotide sequence: TGTGCCAGCAGCCAAGGGGGGACGGGGGCTGAAGCTTTCTTT. Translating gives CASSQGGTGAEAFF.

This sequence joins TRBV3-1 (or the pseudogene TRBV3-2) and TRBJ1-2, with D possibly TRBD1 on 5 matching bases. Germline V gives CDR1 LGHDT, CDR2 YNNKEL (reference sequence). Trimming took 0 bases from V and 5 from J, leaving 13 bases between them. The CDR3 contains 15 residues. The CDR3 region is CASSQESGSSYGYTF. CDR3 sequence (DNA): TGTGCCAGCAGCCAAGAATCAGGGTCTAGTTATGGCTACACCTTC.

The chain has TRBV28 and TRBJ2-1, with D perhaps TRBD1 (5 bases). Trimming removed 6 bases at V and 5 bases at J, with 14 bases between. The germline CDR1 and CDR2 sequences are MDHEN and SYDVKM. This CDR3 has 14 residues. The CDR3 region is CASSELGPHNEQFF. In DNA form, the CDR3 reads TGTGCCAGCAGCGAGCTGGGGCCCCACAATGAGCAGTTCTTC.

The chain couples TRBV7-9 to TRBJ2-7; TRBD1 might be the D (6 bases). The germline V and J ends were trimmed by 5 bases and 7 bases, with 21 bases remaining between them. Per the germline V gene, CDR1 is SEHNR and CDR2 is FQNEAQ (reference sequence). The CDR3 is 15 amino acids. The CDR3 loop reads CASSLPAGATREQYF. The CDR3 region has the DNA TGTGCCAGCAGCCTCCCGGCAGGGGCGACGAGAGAGCAGTACTTC.

The chain couples TRBV14 to TRBJ1-2; D is ambiguous. The germline V gene has CDR1 SGHDN and CDR2 FVKESK. The CDR3 sequence is 14 residues long. V shed 0 bases and J shed 5 bases, with 10 bases lying between them. As DNA, the CDR3 is TGTGCCAGCAGCCAAGAAGCACAGTATTATGGCTACACCTTC. Protein sequence: CASSQEAQYYGYTF.

V and J are TRBV10-3 and TRBJ1-1; D might be TRBD1 (5 bases). Trimming cost V 4 bases and J 2 bases, with 8 bases left between them. The V gene's germline CDR1 is ENHRY and CDR2 SYGVKD. The CDR3 extends over 13 amino acids. The CDR3 nucleotides are TGTGCCATCAGTGTTGACAGAAACACTGAAGCTTTCTTT. Amino acids: CAISVDRNTEAFF.

This clone has just one count. This chain links TRBV5-4 with TRBJ1-4; 10 nucleotides align to TRBD1. The length of the CDR3 is 15 residues. J gave up 7 bases and V 4 bases, and 7 bases lay outside the gene matches. The germline CDR1 and CDR2 sequences are SGHNT and YYREEE (reference sequence). CDR3 sequence (DNA): TGTGCCAGCAGCAGGGACAGGGGTGCGAGTGAAAAACTGTTTTTT. Translated, it gives CASSRDRGASEKLFF.

The V call is TRBV3-1 (or the pseudogene TRBV3-2), the J call TRBJ2-4, with TRBD2 identical over 11 bases. Trimming cost V 4 bases and J 3 bases; bases outside gene matches: 20. The CDR3 totals 21 residues. Per the germline V gene, CDR1 is LGHDT and CDR2 is YNNKEL (reference sequence). CDR3 protein: CASSRYVAGGQGTGIKNIQYF. CDR3 in DNA: TGTGCCAGCAGCCGATATGTAGCGGGAGGGCAGGGGACCGGTATCAAAAACATTCAGTACTTC.